The TCR beta chain described here comes from a study of cytomegalovirus exposure and HLA in healthy donors. About this clone: Antigen unknown.

The V gene lost 2 bases and the J gene lost 7 bases, with 8 bases spanning the gap. The CDR3 runs 12 residues. The germline V gene encodes CDR1 SGHDN and CDR2 FVKESK. General study findings and limits: It was only CMV serostatus that was available as immune exposure information. A list of 150 to 200 TCR beta chains associated with cytomegalovirus was given. According to an earlier analysis, most TCR beta V segments yielded productive rearrangements about 90% or about 30% of the time.

Amplification used 60 Vbeta primers and 13 Jbeta primers. Authors' processing steps: In a later analysis, of 79 million or so unique beta chains, some 10 million appeared in at least two donors. The method was immunoSEQ multiplex PCR; TCRdb's version includes in-frame clones alone and lacks a portion of them. V and J calls plus clone size are reproduced from that table; the DNA served to infer D and trimming. Its listing shows about 200,000 clones. Sequencing used PBMCs. The sequence was obtained from a girl aged 2 to 10 in good health and CMV-seropositive. J is TRBJ1-1 and V is TRBV14; no definite D call. The CDR3 nucleotides are TGTGCCAGCAGCCAATCGCGGATTGAAGCTTTCTTT. Its translation: CASSQSRIEAFF.